These 3 T cell receptor beta chains originate from one sample sequenced in a study of naive and memory T cell subsets. An equimolar mix of two oligonucleotides served as the beta constant-region primer for TRBC1 and TRBC2. One entry per CDR3 protein, called by TCRdb with MiXCR from the UMI-ligation and nested PCR reads. The table includes 140,000 to 150,000 distinct CDR3 sequences, more than 15% detected once. What was sequenced was naive CD4+ T cells from blood. The receptors shown here come from a human donor in good health.

The chain is built from TRBV11-3 and TRBJ2-1; D uncertain. Trimming stripped 1 base from V and 3 bases from J, with 10 bases between. Germline V gene lookup returns CDR1 SGHNT and CDR2 YENEEA. The CDR3 sequence is 15 residues long. CDR3 sequence: CASSLAGSNYNEQFF. In DNA, the CDR3 is TGTGCCAGCAGCTTAGCTGGTAGTAACTACAATGAGCAGTTCTTC.

This clonotype was counted between two and nine times. The rearrangement uses TRBV6-6 and TRBJ1-2; 9 bases match TRBD1. The CDR3 is 13 amino acids. Germline V CDR1 and CDR2: MNHNY, SVGAGI (reference sequence). V dropped 6 bases and J dropped 9; count of bases not matched to a gene: 8. The CDR3 coding sequence is TGTGCCAGCAGGTTCCGGGACAGGGATAGCTACACCTTC. It encodes CASRFRDRDSYTF.

This chain links TRBV7-9 with TRBJ1-5; D unclear. Germline loops: CDR1 SEHNR, CDR2 FQNEAQ (reference sequence). V shed 0 bases and J shed 11 bases, with 26 bases lying between them. The CDR3 length is 18 residues. CDR3: CASSLAPGTPTSGETQHF. The CDR3 DNA sequence: TGTGCCAGCAGCTTAGCCCCGGGAACTCCAACGTCCGGGGAGACCCAGCATTTT. The complete variable domain, with remaining parts taken from reference TRBV7-9 and TRBJ1-5, reads DTGVSQNPRHKITKRGQNVTFRCDPISEHNRLYWYRQTLGQGPEFLTYFQNEAQLEKSRLLSDRFSAERPKGSFSTLEIQRTEQGDSAMYLCASSLAPGTPTSGETQHFGDGTRLSIL.